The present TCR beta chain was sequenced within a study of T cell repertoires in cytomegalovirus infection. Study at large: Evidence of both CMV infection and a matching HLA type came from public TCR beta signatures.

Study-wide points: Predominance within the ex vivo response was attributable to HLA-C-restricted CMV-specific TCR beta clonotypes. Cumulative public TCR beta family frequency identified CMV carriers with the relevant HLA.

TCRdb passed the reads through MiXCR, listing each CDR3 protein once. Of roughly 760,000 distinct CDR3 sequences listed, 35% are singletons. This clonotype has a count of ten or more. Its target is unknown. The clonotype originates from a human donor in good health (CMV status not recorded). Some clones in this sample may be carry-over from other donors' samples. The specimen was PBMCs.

The CDR3 DNA follows: TGTGCCAGCAGCTCCAGGGCCAGGGGGGAGACCCAGTACTTC. Translated, it gives CASSSRARGETQYF. The rearrangement links TRBV7-2 to TRBJ2-5, with 7 bases lining up with TRBD1. There are 14 residues in the CDR3. The V gene end was trimmed by 4 bases and the J gene end by 5 bases; junction bases not matched to a gene: 7. Germline V gene data show CDR1 as SGHTA and CDR2 as FQGNSA. The full variable domain, in which reference TRBV7-2 and TRBJ2-5 provide the parts outside the CDR3, is GAGVSQSPSNKVTEKGKDVELRCDPISGHTALYWYRQSLGQGLEFLIYFQGNSAPDKSGLPSDRFSAERTGGSVSTLTIQRTQQEDSAVYLCASSSRARGETQYFGPGTRLLVL.